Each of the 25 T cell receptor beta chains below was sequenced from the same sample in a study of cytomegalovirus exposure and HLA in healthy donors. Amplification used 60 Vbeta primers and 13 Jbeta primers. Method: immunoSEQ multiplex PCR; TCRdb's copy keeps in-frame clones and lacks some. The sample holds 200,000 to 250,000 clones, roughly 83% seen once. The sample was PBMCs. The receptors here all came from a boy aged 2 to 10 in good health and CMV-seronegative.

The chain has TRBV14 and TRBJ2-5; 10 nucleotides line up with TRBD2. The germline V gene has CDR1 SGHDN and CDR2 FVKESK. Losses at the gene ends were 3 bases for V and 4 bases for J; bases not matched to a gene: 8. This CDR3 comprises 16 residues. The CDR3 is CASSHGSSGGRETQYF. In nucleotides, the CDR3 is TGTGCCAGCAGCCACGGGTCTAGCGGGGGCAGAGAGACCCAGTACTTC.

CDR3 in amino acids: CASGLDRLPGQFNSPLHF. CDR3 nucleotide sequence: TGTGCTAGTGGTTTGGACCGTCTACCGGGACAGTTCAATTCACCCCTCCACTTT. The chain carries TRBV12-5 and TRBJ1-6, with TRBD1 matching 7 bases. From germline, CDR1 is LGHNT and CDR2 FRNRAP. V lost 1 base to trimming and J lost 7 bases; unmatched junction nucleotides: 13. The CDR3 is made up of 18 amino acids. Using reference TRBV12-5 and TRBJ1-6 for the parts outside the CDR3, the full variable domain is DARVTQTPRHKVTEMGQEVTMRCQPILGHNTVFWYRQTMMQGLELLAYFRNRAPLDDSGMPKDRFSAEMPDATLATLKIQPSEPRDSAVYFCASGLDRLPGQFNSPLHFGNGTRLTVT.

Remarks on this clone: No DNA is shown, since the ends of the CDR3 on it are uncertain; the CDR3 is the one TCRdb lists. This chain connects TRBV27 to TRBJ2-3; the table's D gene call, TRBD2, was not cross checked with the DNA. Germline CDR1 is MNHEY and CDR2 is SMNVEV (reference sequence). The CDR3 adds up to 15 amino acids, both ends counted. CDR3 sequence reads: CASSFLAGRADTQYF.

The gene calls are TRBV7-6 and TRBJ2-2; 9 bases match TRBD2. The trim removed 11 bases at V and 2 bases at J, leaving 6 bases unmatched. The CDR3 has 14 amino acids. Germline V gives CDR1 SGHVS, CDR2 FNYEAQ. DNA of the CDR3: TGTGCCGGCGGGGGGGGGACTAACACCGGGGAGCTGTTTTTT. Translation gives CAGGGGTNTGELFF.

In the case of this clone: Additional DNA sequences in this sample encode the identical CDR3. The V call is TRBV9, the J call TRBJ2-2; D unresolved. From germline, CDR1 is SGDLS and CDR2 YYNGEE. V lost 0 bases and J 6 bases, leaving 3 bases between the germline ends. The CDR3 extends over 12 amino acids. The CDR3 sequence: CASSVVAGELFF. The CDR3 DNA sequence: TGTGCCAGCAGCGTAGTAGCCGGGGAGCTGTTTTTT. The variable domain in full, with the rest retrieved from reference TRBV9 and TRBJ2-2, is DSGVTQTPKHLITATGQRVTLRCSPRSGDLSVYWYQQSLDQGLQFLIQYYNGEERAKGNILERFSAQQFPDLHSELNLSSLELGDSALYFCASSVVAGELFFGEGSRLTVL.

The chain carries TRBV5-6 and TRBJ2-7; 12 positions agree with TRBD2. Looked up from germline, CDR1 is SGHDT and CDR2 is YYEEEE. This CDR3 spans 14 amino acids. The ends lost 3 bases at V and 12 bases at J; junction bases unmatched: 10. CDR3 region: CASSSLAGGLLPYF. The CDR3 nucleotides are TGTGCCAGCAGCTCCCTAGCGGGAGGGCTACTTCCGTACTTC.

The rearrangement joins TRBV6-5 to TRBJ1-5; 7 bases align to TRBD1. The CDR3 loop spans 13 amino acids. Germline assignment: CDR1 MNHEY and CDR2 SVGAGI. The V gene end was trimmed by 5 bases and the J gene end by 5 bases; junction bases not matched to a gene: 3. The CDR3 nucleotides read TGTGCCAGCAGTGGAACAGGGGATCAGCCCCAGCATTTT. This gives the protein CASSGTGDQPQHF.

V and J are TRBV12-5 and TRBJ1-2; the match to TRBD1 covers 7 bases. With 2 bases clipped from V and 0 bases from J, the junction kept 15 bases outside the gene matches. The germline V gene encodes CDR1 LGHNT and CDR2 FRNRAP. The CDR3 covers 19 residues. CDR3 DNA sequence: TGTGCTAGTGGTTTGACCCTCGGACAGGTACTGATTCCTAACTATGGCTACACCTTC. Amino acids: CASGLTLGQVLIPNYGYTF.

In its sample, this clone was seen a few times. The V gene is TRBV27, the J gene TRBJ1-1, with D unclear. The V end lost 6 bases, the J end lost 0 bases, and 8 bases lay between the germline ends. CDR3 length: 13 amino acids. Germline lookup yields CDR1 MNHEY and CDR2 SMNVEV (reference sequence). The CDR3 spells CASSLAMNTEAFF. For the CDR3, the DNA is TGTGCCAGCAGCCTGGCCATGAACACTGAAGCTTTCTTT.

The CDR3 sequence: CSVAERGSRPYEQYF. CDR3 DNA: TGCAGCGTTGCGGAAAGAGGCAGCCGCCCCTACGAGCAGTACTTC. The chain has TRBV29-1 and TRBJ2-7; D is unresolved. The V and J ends lost 4 bases and 2 bases respectively, with 18 bases between them. The CDR3 loop spans 15 amino acids. The germline V gene has CDR1 SQVTM and CDR2 ANQGSEA.

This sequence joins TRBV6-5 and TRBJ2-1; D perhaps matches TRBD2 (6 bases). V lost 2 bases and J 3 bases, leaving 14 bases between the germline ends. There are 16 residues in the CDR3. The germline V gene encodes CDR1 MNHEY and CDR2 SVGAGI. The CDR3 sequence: CASSYGAGHIYNEQFF. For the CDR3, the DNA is TGTGCCAGCAGTTACGGGGCGGGGCACATCTACAATGAGCAGTTCTTC.

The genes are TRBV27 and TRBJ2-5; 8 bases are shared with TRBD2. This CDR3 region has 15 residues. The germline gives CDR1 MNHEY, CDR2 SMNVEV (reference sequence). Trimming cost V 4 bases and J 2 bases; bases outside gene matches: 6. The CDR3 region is CASSSDSGIQETQYF. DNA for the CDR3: TGTGCCAGCAGTTCGGATAGCGGGATACAAGAGACCCAGTACTTC.

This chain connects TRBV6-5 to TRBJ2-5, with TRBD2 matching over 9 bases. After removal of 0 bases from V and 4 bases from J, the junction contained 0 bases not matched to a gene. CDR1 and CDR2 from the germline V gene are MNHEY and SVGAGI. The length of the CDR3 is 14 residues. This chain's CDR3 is CASSYSLAGETQYF. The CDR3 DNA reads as TGTGCCAGCAGTTACTCACTAGCGGGAGAGACCCAGTACTTC.

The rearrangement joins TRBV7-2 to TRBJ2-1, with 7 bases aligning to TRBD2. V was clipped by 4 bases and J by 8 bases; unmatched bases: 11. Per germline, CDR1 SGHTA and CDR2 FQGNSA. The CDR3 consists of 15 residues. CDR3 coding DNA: TGTGCCAGCAGCTCCCGGGACCACCGGGGGGATGAGCAGTTCTTC. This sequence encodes CASSSRDHRGDEQFF.

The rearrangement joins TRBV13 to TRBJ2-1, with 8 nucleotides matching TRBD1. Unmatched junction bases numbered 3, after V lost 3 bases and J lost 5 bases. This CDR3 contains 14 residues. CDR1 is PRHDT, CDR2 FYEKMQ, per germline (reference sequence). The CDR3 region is CASSLTGEDNEQFF. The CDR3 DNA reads TGTGCCAGCAGCTTGACAGGGGAGGACAATGAGCAGTTCTTC. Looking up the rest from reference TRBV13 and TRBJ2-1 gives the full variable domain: AAGVIQSPRHLIKEKRETATLKCYPIPRHDTVYWYQQGPGQDPQFLISFYEKMQSDKGSIPDRFSAQQFSDYHSELNMSSLELGDSALYFCASSLTGEDNEQFFGPGTRLTVL.

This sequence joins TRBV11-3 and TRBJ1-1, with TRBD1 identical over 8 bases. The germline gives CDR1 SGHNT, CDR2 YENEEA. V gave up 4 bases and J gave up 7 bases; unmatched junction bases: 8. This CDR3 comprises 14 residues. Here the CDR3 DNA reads TGTGCCAGCAGCTCCGGACAGGGACGAGATGAAGCTTTCTTT. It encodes CASSSGQGRDEAFF.

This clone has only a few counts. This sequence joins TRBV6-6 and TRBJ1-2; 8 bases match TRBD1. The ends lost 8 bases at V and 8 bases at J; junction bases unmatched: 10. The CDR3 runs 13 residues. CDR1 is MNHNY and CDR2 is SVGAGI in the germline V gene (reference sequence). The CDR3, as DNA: TGTGCCAGCGTACCCGACAGGGGTAGGGGCTACACCTTC. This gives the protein CASVPDRGRGYTF.

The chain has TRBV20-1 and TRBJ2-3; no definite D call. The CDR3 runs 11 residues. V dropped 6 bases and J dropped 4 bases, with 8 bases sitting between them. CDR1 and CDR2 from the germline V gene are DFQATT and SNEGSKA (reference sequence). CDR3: CSAFRADTQYF. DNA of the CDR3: TGCAGTGCATTCCGGGCAGATACGCAGTATTTT.

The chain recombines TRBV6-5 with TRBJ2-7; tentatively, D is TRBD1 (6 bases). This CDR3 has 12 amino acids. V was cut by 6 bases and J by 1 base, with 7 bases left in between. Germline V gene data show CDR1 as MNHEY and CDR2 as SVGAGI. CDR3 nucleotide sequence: TGTGCCAGCAGCAGGGGTTCCTACGAGCAGTACTTC. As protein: CASSRGSYEQYF.

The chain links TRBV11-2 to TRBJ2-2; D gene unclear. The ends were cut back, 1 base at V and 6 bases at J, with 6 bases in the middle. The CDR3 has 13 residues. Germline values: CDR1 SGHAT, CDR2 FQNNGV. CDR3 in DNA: TGTGCCAGCAGCTTAGGTCGCGCCGGGGAGCTGTTTTTT. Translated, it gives CASSLGRAGELFF.

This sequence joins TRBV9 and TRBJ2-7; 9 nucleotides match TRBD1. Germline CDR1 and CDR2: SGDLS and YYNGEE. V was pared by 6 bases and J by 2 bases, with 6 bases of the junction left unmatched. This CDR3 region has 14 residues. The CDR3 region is CASTPRDRAYEQYF. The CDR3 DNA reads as TGTGCCAGCACCCCCCGGGACAGGGCCTACGAGCAGTACTTC.

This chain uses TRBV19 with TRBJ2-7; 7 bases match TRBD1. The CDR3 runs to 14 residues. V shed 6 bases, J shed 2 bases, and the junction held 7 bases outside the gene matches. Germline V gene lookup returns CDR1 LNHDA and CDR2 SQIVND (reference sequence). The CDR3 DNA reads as TGTGCCAGTAGCACACAGGGGTCCACCTACGAGCAGTACTTC. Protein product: CASSTQGSTYEQYF.

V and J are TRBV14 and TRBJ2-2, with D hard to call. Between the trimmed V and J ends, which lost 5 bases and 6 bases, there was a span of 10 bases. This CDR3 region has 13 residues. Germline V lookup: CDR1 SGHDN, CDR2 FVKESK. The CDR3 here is CASSSLSPGELFF. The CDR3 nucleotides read TGTGCCAGCAGCTCCCTGTCCCCCGGGGAGCTGTTTTTT.

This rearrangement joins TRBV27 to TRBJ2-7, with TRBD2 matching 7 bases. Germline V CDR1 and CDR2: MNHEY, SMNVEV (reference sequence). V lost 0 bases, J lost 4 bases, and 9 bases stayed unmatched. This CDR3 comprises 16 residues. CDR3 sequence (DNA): TGTGCCAGCAGTTTATCGATCGCGGGAGTAGGATACGAGCAGTACTTC. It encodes CASSLSIAGVGYEQYF.

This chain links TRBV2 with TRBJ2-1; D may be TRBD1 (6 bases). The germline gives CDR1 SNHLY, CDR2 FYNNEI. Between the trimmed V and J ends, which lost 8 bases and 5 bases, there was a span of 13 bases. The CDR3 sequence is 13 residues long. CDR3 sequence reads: CASGGPLNNEQFF. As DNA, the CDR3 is TGTGCCAGCGGGGGCCCCCTCAACAATGAGCAGTTCTTC.